The clone carrying this T cell receptor beta chain was recorded a few times. Antigen unknown. The source of the sample is a study of T cell repertoires in cytomegalovirus infection. The wider study: Through public TCR beta signatures, both CMV infection and matching HLA type were indicated. Findings and caveats of the study: Predominance within the ex vivo response was attributable to HLA-C-restricted CMV-specific TCR beta clonotypes. Cumulative frequency (of public TCR beta family members) identified carriers of CMV plus the relevant HLA.

TCRdb re-called the reads through MiXCR, storing one row per CDR3 protein. Among approximately 340,000 distinct CDR3 sequences listed, under 35% were seen once. The CDR3 is made up of 17 amino acids. From germline, CDR1 is MNHNS and CDR2 SASEGT. Trimming left V 0 bases short and J 5 bases short, with 16 bases between. Sequences were derived from cultured PBMCs, sampled from culture after CMV antigen stimulation. The receptor comes from a human donor in good health (CMV status not recorded). Some clones in this sample may be carry-over from other donors' samples. This chain links TRBV6-1 with TRBJ2-2; tentatively, D is TRBD2 (5 bases). CDR3: CASSEAAGGRRTGELFF. Written as DNA, the CDR3 is TGTGCCAGCAGTGAAGCGGCGGGCGGCAGGCGTACCGGGGAGCTGTTTTTT.